This TCR beta chain was captured in a study of response to subunit inactivated influenza vaccine. Turning to this clonotype: The antigen is not known.

Study conclusions and caveats: The authors put forward the suggestion that each seasonal influenza vaccination may bring in only a limited number of new T cells.

TCRdb ran MiXCR on the RT-PCR reads and lists one entry per CDR3 protein. The data show 540,000 or so distinct CDR3 sequences, 13% seen once. V lost 4 bases and J 4 bases, leaving 14 bases between the germline ends. CDR3 length: 15 amino acids. Germline CDR1 is SGHRS and CDR2 is YFSETQ. Source: PBMCs from blood, taken about 40 days after vaccination. The sequence derives from a man between 45 and 60 years old who received an inactivated influenza vaccine. The chain has TRBV5-1 and TRBJ2-2; D is unclear. CDR3 in amino acids: CASSPLGSGTGELFF. The CDR3 nucleotides read TGCGCCAGCAGCCCATTAGGCTCGGGCACCGGGGAGCTGTTTTTT.